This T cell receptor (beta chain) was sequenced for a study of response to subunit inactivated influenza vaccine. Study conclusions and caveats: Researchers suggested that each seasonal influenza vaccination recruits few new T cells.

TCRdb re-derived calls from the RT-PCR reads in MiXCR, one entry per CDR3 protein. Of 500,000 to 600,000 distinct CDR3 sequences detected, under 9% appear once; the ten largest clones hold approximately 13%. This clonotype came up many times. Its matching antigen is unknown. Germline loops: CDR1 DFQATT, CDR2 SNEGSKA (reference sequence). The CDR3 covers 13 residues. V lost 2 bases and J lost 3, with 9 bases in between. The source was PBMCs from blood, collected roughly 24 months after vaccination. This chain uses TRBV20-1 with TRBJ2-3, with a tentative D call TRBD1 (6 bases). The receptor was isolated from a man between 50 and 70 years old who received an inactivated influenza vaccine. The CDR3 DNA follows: TGCAGTGCTAGACAACAGGGAACAGATACGCAGTATTTT. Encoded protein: CSARQQGTDTQYF.